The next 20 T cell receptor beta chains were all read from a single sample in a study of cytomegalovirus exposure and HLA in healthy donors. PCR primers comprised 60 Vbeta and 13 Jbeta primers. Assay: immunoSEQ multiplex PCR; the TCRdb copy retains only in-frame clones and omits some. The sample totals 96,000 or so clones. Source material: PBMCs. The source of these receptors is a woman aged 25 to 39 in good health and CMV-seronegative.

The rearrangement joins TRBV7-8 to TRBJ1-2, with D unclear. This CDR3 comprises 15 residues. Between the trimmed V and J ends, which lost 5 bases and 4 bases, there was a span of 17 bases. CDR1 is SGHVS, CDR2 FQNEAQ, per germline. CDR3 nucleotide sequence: TGTGCCAGCAGCCCCCGCCTTGGGCCCTCCTATGGCTACACCTTC. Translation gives CASSPRLGPSYGYTF.

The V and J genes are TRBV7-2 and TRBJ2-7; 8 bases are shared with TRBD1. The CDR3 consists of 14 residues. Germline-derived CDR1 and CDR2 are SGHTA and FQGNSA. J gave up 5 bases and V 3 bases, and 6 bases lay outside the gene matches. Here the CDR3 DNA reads TGTGCCAGCAGCTTGGACAGGGTGTTAAACGAGCAGTACTTC. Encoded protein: CASSLDRVLNEQYF.

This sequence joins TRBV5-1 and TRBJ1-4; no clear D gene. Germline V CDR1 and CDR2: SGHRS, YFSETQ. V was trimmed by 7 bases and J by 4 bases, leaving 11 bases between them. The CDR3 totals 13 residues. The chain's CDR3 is CASSAGLNEKLFF. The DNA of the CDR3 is TGCGCCAGCTCTGCAGGCCTTAATGAAAAACTGTTTTTT.

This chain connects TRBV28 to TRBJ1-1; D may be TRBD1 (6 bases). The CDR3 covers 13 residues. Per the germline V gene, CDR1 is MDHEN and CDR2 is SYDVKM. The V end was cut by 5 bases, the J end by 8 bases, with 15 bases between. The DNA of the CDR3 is TGTGCCAGCAGTCCTGGACAGTCCGGGGAAGCTTTCTTT. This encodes CASSPGQSGEAFF. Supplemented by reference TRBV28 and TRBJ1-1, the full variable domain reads DVKVTQSSRYLVKRTGEKVFLECVQDMDHENMFWYRQDPGLGLRLIYFSYDVKMKEKGDIPEGYSVSREKKERFSLILESASTNQTSMYLCASSPGQSGEAFFGQGTRLTVV.

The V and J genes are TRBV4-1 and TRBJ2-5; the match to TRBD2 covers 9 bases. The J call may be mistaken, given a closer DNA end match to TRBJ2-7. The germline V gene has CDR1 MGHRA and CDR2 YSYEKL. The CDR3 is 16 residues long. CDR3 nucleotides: TGCGCCAGCAGCCAAGAGACTAGCGGAAGATACTACGAGCAGTACTTC. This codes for CASSQETSGRYYEQYF.

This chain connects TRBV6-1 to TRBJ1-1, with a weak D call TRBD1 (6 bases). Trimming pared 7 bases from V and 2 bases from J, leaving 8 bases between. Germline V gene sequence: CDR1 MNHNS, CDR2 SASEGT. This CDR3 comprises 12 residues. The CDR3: CASTGDNTEAFF. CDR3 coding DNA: TGTGCCAGCACAGGGGATAACACTGAAGCTTTCTTT.

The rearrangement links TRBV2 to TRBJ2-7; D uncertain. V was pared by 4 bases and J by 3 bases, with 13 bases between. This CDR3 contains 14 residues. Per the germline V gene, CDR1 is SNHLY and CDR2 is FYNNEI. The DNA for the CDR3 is TGTGCCAGCAGTGGACTGCTGATCCTCTACGAGCAGTACTTC. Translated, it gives CASSGLLILYEQYF.

CDR3 nucleotides: TGTGCCAGCAGGGACAACGAACGGGACAGACAGTACTTC. It codes for CASRDNERDRQYF. The chain has TRBV6-6 and TRBJ2-5; TRBD1 matches 7 bases. Germline V gene lookup returns CDR1 MNHNY and CDR2 SVGAGI (reference sequence). This CDR3 has 13 amino acids. Losses at the gene ends were 6 bases for V and 11 bases for J; bases not matched to a gene: 12.

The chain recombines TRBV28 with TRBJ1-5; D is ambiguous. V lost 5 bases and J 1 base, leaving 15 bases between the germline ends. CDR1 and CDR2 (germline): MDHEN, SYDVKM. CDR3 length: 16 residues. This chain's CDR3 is CASSPHAGSSNQPQHF. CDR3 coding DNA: TGTGCCAGCAGTCCGCACGCGGGCTCCAGCAATCAGCCCCAGCATTTT.

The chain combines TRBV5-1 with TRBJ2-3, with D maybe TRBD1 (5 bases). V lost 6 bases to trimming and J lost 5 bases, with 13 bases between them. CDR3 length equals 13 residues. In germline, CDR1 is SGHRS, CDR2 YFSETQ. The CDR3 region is CASKWQGIDTQYF. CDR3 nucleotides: TGCGCCAGCAAATGGCAGGGCATAGATACGCAGTATTTT. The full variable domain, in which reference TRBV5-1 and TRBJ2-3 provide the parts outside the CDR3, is KAGVTQTPRYLIKTRGQQVTLSCSPISGHRSVSWYQQTPGQGLQFLFEYFSETQRNKGNFPGRFSGRQFSNSRSEMNVSTLELGDSALYLCASKWQGIDTQYFGPGTRLTVL.

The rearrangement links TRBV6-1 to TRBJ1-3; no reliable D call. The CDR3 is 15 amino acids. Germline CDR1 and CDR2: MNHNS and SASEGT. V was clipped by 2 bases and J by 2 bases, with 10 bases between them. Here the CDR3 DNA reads TGTGCCAGCAGTGAACAACCGAGGACTGGAAACACCATATATTTT. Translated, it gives CASSEQPRTGNTIYF.

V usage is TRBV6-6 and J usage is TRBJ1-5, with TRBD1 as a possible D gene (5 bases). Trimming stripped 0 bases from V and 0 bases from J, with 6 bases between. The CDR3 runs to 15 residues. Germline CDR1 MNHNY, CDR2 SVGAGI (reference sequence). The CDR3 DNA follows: TGTGCCAGCAGTTACTCCAGGGCTAGCAATCAGCCCCAGCATTTT. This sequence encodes CASSYSRASNQPQHF.

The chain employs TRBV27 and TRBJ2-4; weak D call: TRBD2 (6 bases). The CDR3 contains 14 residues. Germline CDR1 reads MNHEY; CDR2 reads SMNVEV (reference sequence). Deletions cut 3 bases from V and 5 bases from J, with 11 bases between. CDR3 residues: CASSLVSSENIQYF. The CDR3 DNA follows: TGTGCCAGCAGTTTGGTTTCTAGCGAAAACATTCAGTACTTC.

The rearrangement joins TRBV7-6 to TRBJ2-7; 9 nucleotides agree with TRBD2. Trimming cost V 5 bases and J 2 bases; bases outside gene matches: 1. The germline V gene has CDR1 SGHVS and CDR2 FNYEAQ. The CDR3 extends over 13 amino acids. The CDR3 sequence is CASSKREAYEQYF. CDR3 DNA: TGTGCCAGCAGCAAGCGGGAGGCCTACGAGCAGTACTTC.

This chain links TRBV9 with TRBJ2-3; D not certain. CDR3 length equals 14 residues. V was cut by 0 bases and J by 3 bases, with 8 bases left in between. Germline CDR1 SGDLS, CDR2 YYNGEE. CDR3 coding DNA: TGTGCCAGCAGCGTAGGCTACCCGACAGATACGCAGTATTTT. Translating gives CASSVGYPTDTQYF.

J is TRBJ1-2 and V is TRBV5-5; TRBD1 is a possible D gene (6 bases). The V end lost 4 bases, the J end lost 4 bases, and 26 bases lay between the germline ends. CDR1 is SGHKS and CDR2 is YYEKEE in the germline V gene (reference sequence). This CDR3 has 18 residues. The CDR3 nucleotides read TGTGCCAGCAGCCTCGCCGGGACAACGGCCCTAGGCGGCTATGGCTACACCTTC. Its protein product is CASSLAGTTALGGYGYTF.

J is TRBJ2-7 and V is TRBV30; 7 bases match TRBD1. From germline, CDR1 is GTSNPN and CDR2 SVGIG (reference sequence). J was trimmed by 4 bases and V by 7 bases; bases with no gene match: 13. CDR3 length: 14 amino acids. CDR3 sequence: CASNTGVLPYEQYF. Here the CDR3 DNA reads TGTGCCTCCAACACAGGGGTCCTACCGTACGAGCAGTACTTC.

In DNA form, the CDR3 reads TGTGCCAGCAGAAACCGGGACAGCTCCTACGAGCAGTACTTC. This gives the protein CASRNRDSSYEQYF. V is TRBV6-1 and J is TRBJ2-7; the match to TRBD1 covers 7 bases. CDR1 is MNHNS and CDR2 is SASEGT in the germline V gene. The J segment lost 0 bases and the V segment lost 6 bases, leaving 5 bases of the junction unmatched. This CDR3 has 14 residues.

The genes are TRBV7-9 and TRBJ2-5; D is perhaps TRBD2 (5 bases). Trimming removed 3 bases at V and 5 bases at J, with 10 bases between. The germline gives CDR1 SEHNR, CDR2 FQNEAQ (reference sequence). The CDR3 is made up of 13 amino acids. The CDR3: CASSLDTGETQYF. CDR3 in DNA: TGTGCCAGCAGCTTGGATACGGGGGAGACCCAGTACTTC.

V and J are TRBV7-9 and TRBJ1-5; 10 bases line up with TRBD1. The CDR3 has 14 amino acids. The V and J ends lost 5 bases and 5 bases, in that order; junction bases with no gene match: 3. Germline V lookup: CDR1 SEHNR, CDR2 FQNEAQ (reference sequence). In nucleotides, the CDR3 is TGTGCCAGCAGCGGGACAGGGGAGCATCAGCCCCAGCATTTT. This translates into CASSGTGEHQPQHF.